This TCR beta chain appears in the sequencing data of a study of blood T cell repertoires in COVID-19. The wider study: The study drew acute and convalescent COVID-19 samples from the United States, Italy and Spain. From T cells, B-cell-depleted T cells, or PBMCs came the material, which was cDNA or gDNA.

V dropped 5 bases and J dropped 8 bases, with 16 bases sitting between them. Germline CDR1 SGHRS, CDR2 YFSETQ. There are 13 residues in the CDR3. Only in-frame clones appear in the TCRdb table, and some are missing; sequencing was by immunoSEQ multiplex PCR. The sample lists about 200,000 clones, approximately 78% seen once, with roughly 10% in the top ten. Specimen: peripheral blood. The rearrangement joins TRBV5-1 to TRBJ1-1, with a tentative D call TRBD1 (6 bases). The TCR sequence derives from an elderly woman with acute or convalescent COVID-19. This CDR3 is CASSGGVTTEAFF. The CDR3 DNA sequence: TGCGCCAGCAGTGGGGGCGTCACCACCGAAGCTTTCTTT.